The rows below give T cell receptor beta chains drawn from one sample of a study of shared clonotypes between healthy human individuals. Some clones are missing from TCRdb's copy, which holds only in-frame ones; the method was immunoSEQ multiplex PCR. The table records about a million clones, under 80% of them present only once. Input material: memory CD4+ T cells sorted from blood. The receptors here all came from a young man in good health. The CDR3 runs from the conserved cysteine through the conserved F or W. The order of the fields is J gene, V gene, CDR3 protein.

j_call: TRBJ2-1; v_call: TRBV19; cdr3_aa: CASSRTSEQFF
j_call: TRBJ1-2; v_call: TRBV7-9; cdr3_aa: CASSLGHTGFNYGYTF
j_call: TRBJ2-7; v_call: TRBV11-1; cdr3_aa: CASSFGWQNYEQYF
j_call: TRBJ2-3; v_call: TRBV25-1; cdr3_aa: CASTAQGLAGGTQYF
j_call: TRBJ1-6; v_call: TRBV9; cdr3_aa: CASSVGGDISPLHF
j_call: TRBJ2-6; v_call: TRBV11-3; cdr3_aa: CASSPGEPGANVLTF
j_call: TRBJ2-5; v_call: TRBV7-6; cdr3_aa: CASSKGGPLAGIPQETQYF
j_call: TRBJ2-1; v_call: TRBV11-2; cdr3_aa: CASSINEQFF
j_call: TRBJ2-5; v_call: TRBV5-4; cdr3_aa: CASSSDRAGTQYF
j_call: TRBJ1-1; v_call: TRBV6-5; cdr3_aa: CASSAAGAPGTEAFF
j_call: TRBJ2-3; v_call: TRBV7-3; cdr3_aa: CASKPTGGSSTDTQYF
j_call: TRBJ2-1; v_call: TRBV18; cdr3_aa: CASSPFTGMGSYNEQFF
j_call: TRBJ2-3; v_call: TRBV2; cdr3_aa: CASSGADTQYF
j_call: TRBJ2-4; v_call: TRBV5-1; cdr3_aa: CASSWDTVGNIQYF
j_call: TRBJ2-7; v_call: TRBV12-2; cdr3_aa: CASRLERLSSYEQYF
j_call: TRBJ2-2; v_call: TRBV7-9; cdr3_aa: CASSRGQGDTGELFF
j_call: TRBJ2-6; v_call: TRBV28; cdr3_aa: CASSLQAGSSGANVLTF
j_call: TRBJ2-7; v_call: TRBV5-1; cdr3_aa: CASSFPGDAYEQYF
j_call: TRBJ2-3; v_call: TRBV9; cdr3_aa: CASSASSTDTQYF
j_call: TRBJ1-2; v_call: TRBV30; cdr3_aa: CAWGGTGKRGYTF
j_call: TRBJ2-7; v_call: TRBV29-1; cdr3_aa: CSVGSGLRIYEQYF
j_call: TRBJ1-2; v_call: TRBV29-1; cdr3_aa: CSVGGPQGNYGYTF
j_call: TRBJ2-6; v_call: TRBV6-6; cdr3_aa: CASSRDSSGANVLTF
j_call: TRBJ1-3; v_call: TRBV5-1; cdr3_aa: CASSLGSPSSGNTIYF
j_call: TRBJ1-4; v_call: TRBV29-1; cdr3_aa: CSAEAEGKLFF
j_call: TRBJ1-4; v_call: TRBV19; cdr3_aa: CASSQSGTGARKLFF
j_call: TRBJ1-1; v_call: TRBV11-2; cdr3_aa: CASSLLDGWNTEAFF
j_call: TRBJ2-7; v_call: TRBV19; cdr3_aa: CASSRDVTYEQYF
j_call: TRBJ2-3; v_call: TRBV5-1; cdr3_aa: CASSSAGGLPTDTQYF
j_call: TRBJ1-2; v_call: TRBV6-6; cdr3_aa: CASGQQSHYGYTF
j_call: TRBJ1-3; v_call: TRBV28; cdr3_aa: CASSVGVGNTIYF
j_call: TRBJ2-5; v_call: TRBV7-9; cdr3_aa: CASSLTGGQETQYF
j_call: TRBJ2-7; v_call: TRBV6-5; cdr3_aa: CASSQNRDSHEQYF
j_call: TRBJ2-5; v_call: TRBV21-1; cdr3_aa: CASSYRAAWGETQYF
j_call: TRBJ1-5; v_call: TRBV6-6; cdr3_aa: CASRGTVNQPQHF
j_call: TRBJ2-5; v_call: TRBV21-1; cdr3_aa: CASSAYRVGQETQYF
j_call: TRBJ1-2; v_call: TRBV6-1; cdr3_aa: CASRGGTGLDYGYTF
j_call: TRBJ1-2; v_call: TRBV2; cdr3_aa: CASSEVAAGYGYTF
j_call: TRBJ1-1; v_call: TRBV7-3; cdr3_aa: CASSSRAVLGTEAFF
j_call: TRBJ2-1; v_call: TRBV7-2; cdr3_aa: CASSLLAATNEQFF
j_call: TRBJ1-3; v_call: TRBV6-6; cdr3_aa: CASSYGIGNTIYF
j_call: TRBJ2-5; v_call: TRBV2; cdr3_aa: CASSPDQGASTQYF